This T cell receptor beta chain emerged from a study of T-cell reconstitution after alpha-beta-depleted transplantation in children. About this clonotype itself: What it binds is unknown.

Unique molecular identifiers were incorporated during preparation of the TCRbeta library. Each CDR3 protein is one row after TCRdb ran MiXCR on the PCR reads. Of approximately 1,000,000 distinct CDR3 sequences in the sample, about 30% were seen once. Study-level points and caveats: It was surviving recipient T cells and thymic progenitors that gave some patients high TCRbeta diversity at day 60. Several hundred expanded graft clones reportedly gave rise to the alpha-beta T cells present about two months after transplant. It was newly produced T cells that mostly accounted for T-cell counts and diversity one year after transplant.

The CDR3 runs 16 residues. Germline values: CDR1 MGHRA, CDR2 YSYEKL. The J segment lost 7 bases and the V segment lost 0 bases, leaving 7 bases of the junction unmatched. This chain uses TRBV4-1 with TRBJ2-7; 12 nucleotides match TRBD2. This sequence originates from a boy less than two years old who had a stem cell transplant for SCID, so the T cells may come from the graft donor. Sequenced material: PBMCs, mostly from graft donor cells, taken 360 days after TCRalphabeta/CD19-depleted stem cell transplant. The CDR3 is CASSQDLLAGGREQYF. The CDR3 DNA reads TGCGCCAGCAGCCAAGACCTACTAGCGGGGGGACGTGAGCAGTACTTC.